This entry features one T cell receptor (beta chain) sequence. Which antigen it targets is not known. Qualities for individual bases were not recorded, and no much larger clone is one base off. Cut back by 2 bases and 5 bases, the V and J ends lie 4 bases apart. Measured from the cysteine to the phenylalanine, the CDR3 is 11 residues long. The CDR3 DNA has 33 bases and is translated from base 1. The germline V gene supplies CDR1 SNHLY and CDR2 FYNNEI. The sample is drawn from a study of cytotoxic CD8 clonotypes in ibrutinib-treated CLL (dated by TCRdb to the early 2020s). Background for the entire study: The cohort was composed of under 12 relapsed/refractory and about 15 treatment-naive patients; IGHV unmutated status was identified in roughly 17 patients. Response samples were taken after a median of about a year on treatment, ranging from about 6 to 40 months. Of the 86 people in the trial, some 28 had longitudinal samples available. Samples averaged 255,043 productive templates and just under 95,000 productive rearrangements. Cryopreserved peripheral blood mononuclear cells were obtained prior to treatment, at the time of response, and at either disease progression or sustained remission. Partial responses were observed in 24 patients and complete responses in 2; after a median follow-up of 68 months, remission was maintained in 15 or so patients and progression was observed in approximately 12. Patients were still on ibrutinib when every remission and progressive disease sample was collected. Paper-wide results and their limitations: Public clonotypes were rare and either shrank or stayed stable during treatment, and the rise in clonality at ibrutinib response reflected expansion of private clonotypes. Sustained-remission and progressing patients did not have matched sampling times, and lymph node repertoires were not examined. Clonality increased at ibrutinib response, stayed stable in sustained remission, and fell back toward baseline at progression. At baseline, clonality was higher than in age-matched healthy donors and showed a strong correlation with circulating CD8+ T-cell counts.

Each clonotype received, on average, about 9.7x coverage in deep resolution sequencing performed on a MiSeq, where the target depth lay between 1 in 1 million and 1 in 200,000 T cells. TCR beta libraries were generated with the immunoSEQ hsTCRB Kit. The authors processed their data as follows. ImmunoSEQ Data Assistant and ImmunoSEQ Analyzer were used for data analysis, and V, D and J genes were assigned according to IMGT definitions. Clonality, which ranges from 0 to 1, was calculated by subtracting the normalized Shannon entropy of productive rearrangement frequencies from one. Public clonotype analysis was restricted to overrepresented clonotypes comprising at least 0.05% of each patient's repertoire. Approximately 13 age-matched healthy donor repertoires from immuneACCESS served as clonality controls. TCRdb retrieved this table from immuneACCESS and kept in-frame rearrangements only. Not all clones are present; in checked studies, unresolved V genes account for under half, and no reason is known for the remainder. V and J calls and clone size follow that table, whereas D and trimming were derived from the DNA. Present in this sample are hundreds of thousands of clones, 67% of which were seen just once. The ten largest account for just under 6.5% of the sample.

For TCR beta library preparation, roughly 2 micrograms of genomic DNA was extracted from cryopreserved PBMCs. High-throughput TCR beta sequencing was performed on longitudinal blood samples from CLL patients receiving ibrutinib monotherapy. The patients were enrolled in a single-center, open-label phase 2 trial of ibrutinib monotherapy. The V gene is TRBV2 and the J gene is TRBJ2-7, with an unclear D gene assignment. This sequence was found in a human donor with chronic lymphocytic leukemia. The source material was PBMCs, sampled after 36 months of ibrutinib treatment. The DNA sequence is TGTGCCAGCAGTGAATCCCACGAGCAGTACTTC. This sequence encodes CASSESHEQYF. The CDR3 plus the reference TRBV2 and TRBJ2-7 genes for the other parts give the full variable domain: EPEVTQTPSHQVTQMGQEVILRCVPISNHLYFYWYRQILGQKVEFLVSFYNNEISEKSEIFDDQFSVERPDGSNFTLKIRSTKLEDSAMYFCASSESHEQYFGPGTRLTVT.